These T cell receptor beta chains were read from a single sample in a study of blood T cell repertoires in COVID-19. Only in-frame clones appear in the TCRdb table, and some are missing; sequencing was by immunoSEQ multiplex PCR. The sample has tens of thousands of clones, about 70% seen once; the top ten hold around 60%. The sample was peripheral blood. Every receptor here comes from a man older than 75 with acute or convalescent COVID-19. Each CDR3 is given with its conserved first and last residue. A D gene is named only where the DNA matches it firmly. Clone size is not always given. Where it is, it says once, few, many or a class for expanded clones.

>TRBV5-5|few|TRBJ2-4|.|14
TGTGCCAGCAGTCGTGACTTAGCCAAAAACATTCAGTACTTC
CASSRDLAKNIQYF
>TRBV7-6|.|TRBJ1-4|.|15
TGTGCCAGCAGCTTAAAGGGAGGGGTTGGGGAAAAACTGTTTTTT
CASSLKGGVGEKLFF
>TRBV7-8|.|TRBJ2-7|.|16
TGTGCCAGCAGTTTAAGGGTTCGGCTAGCGACCGACGAGCAGTACTTC
CASSLRVRLATDEQYF
>TRBV3-1/TRBV3-2|.|TRBJ1-6|.|16
TGTGCCAGCAGCCAAGAATGGCAGGGTGGTAGTTCACCCCTCCACTTT
CASSQEWQGGSSPLHF
>TRBV27|.|TRBJ1-2|TRBD1|14
TGTGCCAGCAGCCTACGGACAGGGGGCTATGGCTACACCTTC
CASSLRTGGYGYTF
>TRBV15|.|TRBJ2-3|TRBD2|16
TGTGCCACCCGATCCGATCTAGCGGGAGGCCTTAATACGCAGTATTTT
CATRSDLAGGLNTQYF
>TRBV5-1|.|TRBJ2-1|TRBD2|16
TGCGCCAGCAGCTTGGTCTCGGGGGAGGGCAAAAATGAGCAGTTCTTC
CASSLVSGEGKNEQFF
>TRBV7-3|.|TRBJ2-2|TRBD2|16
TGTGCCAGCAGCTCTTCCCTAGCGGGAGTAGGAGGGGAGCTGTTTTTT
CASSSSLAGVGGELFF
>TRBV19|few|TRBJ1-2|TRBD1|17
TGTGCCAGTAGTATGATCGGGACAGGGAGGGTATCGAGGGGCTACACCTTC
CASSMIGTGRVSRGYTF
>TRBV6-5|.|TRBJ2-2|.|14
TGTGCCAGCAAAGGCCAGGCCTTGACCGGGGAGCTGTTTTTT
CASKGQALTGELFF
>TRBV18|many|TRBJ1-5|TRBD1|16
TGTGCCAGCTCACCCTCCGGGACAGGGATGGGTCAGCCCCAGCATTTT
CASSPSGTGMGQPQHF
>TRBV3-1/TRBV3-2|few|TRBJ2-7|TRBD1|16
TGTGCCAGCAGCCAAGATCTCGGAGACAGGGGGCACGAGCAGTACTTC
CASSQDLGDRGHEQYF
>TRBV29-1|.|TRBJ2-5|.|14
TGCAGCGTTGTCCCAGGGACTGGGTGGGAGACCCAGTACTTC
CSVVPGTGWETQYF
>TRBV27|.|TRBJ1-1|.|14
TGTGCCAGCAGTTTTCGGGGGGGGAACACTGAAGCTTTCTTT
CASSFRGGNTEAFF
>TRBV28|.|TRBJ2-2|TRBD2|18
TGTGCCAGCAGTTTATACGGGACTAGCGGGAAGGACACCGGGGAGCTGTTTTTT
CASSLYGTSGKDTGELFF
>TRBV19|.|TRBJ1-5|.|15
TGTGCCAGTAGTATAGATCGGGGAAACAATCAGCCCCAGCATTTT
CASSIDRGNNQPQHF
>TRBV24-1|.|TRBJ2-3|.|15
TGTGCCACCAGTGATTCCCGACTAGTTGGAGATACGCAGTATTTT
CATSDSRLVGDTQYF
>TRBV2|.|TRBJ1-6|TRBD1|15
TGTGCCAGCAGTCAGTCGACAGGGGGCGATTCACCCCTCCACTTT
CASSQSTGGDSPLHF